The entry below describes one T cell receptor (beta chain). The data were produced by immunoSEQ multiplex PCR, yet TCRdb's version contains in-frame clones alone and is incomplete. The data hold a few hundred thousand clones, with about 86% observed a single time. This specimen belongs to a study of blood T cell repertoires in COVID-19. In the study overall: Samples taken during acute and convalescent COVID-19 were collected in the United States, Italy and Spain. Sources were T cells, B-cell-depleted T cells, or PBMCs; the material itself was cDNA or gDNA.

The V gene's germline CDR1 is LGHDT and CDR2 YNNKEL (reference sequence). The ends lost 1 base at V and 4 bases at J; junction bases unmatched: 3. The length of the CDR3 is 16 residues. V gene TRBV3-1 (or the pseudogene TRBV3-2) combines with J gene TRBJ2-3; 12 nucleotides agree with TRBD2. The sequencing input was peripheral blood. The sequence came from a woman aged 45-65 years with COVID-19, enrolled during active disease. CDR3 region: CASSQVGLAGPDTQYF. CDR3 DNA: TGTGCCAGCAGCCAAGTCGGACTAGCGGGACCAGATACGCAGTATTTT.